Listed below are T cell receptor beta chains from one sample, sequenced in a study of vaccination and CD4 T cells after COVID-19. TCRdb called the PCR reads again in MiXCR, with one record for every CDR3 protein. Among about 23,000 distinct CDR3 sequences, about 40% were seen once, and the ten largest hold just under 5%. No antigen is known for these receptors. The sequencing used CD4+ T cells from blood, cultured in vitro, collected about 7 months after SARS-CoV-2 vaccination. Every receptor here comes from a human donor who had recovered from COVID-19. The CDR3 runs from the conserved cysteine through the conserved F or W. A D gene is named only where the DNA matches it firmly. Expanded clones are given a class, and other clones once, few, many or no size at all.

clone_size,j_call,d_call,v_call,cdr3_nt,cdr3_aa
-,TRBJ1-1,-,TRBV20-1,TGCAGTGCTAGAAAGGGGGTCACTGAAGCTTTCTTT,CSARKGVTEAFF
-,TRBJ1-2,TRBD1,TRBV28,TGTGCCAGCAGTGCCCCGGGACAGGCGGTTGGCTACACCTTC,CASSAPGQAVGYTF
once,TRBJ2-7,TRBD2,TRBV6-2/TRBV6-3,TGTGCCAGCAGTTATACCGTGGGGGGGGCCTACGAGCAGTACTTC,CASSYTVGGAYEQYF
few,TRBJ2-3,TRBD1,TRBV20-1,TGCAGTGCGCTGAGGGACAGGGAAACGGCAGATACGCAGTATTTT,CSALRDRETADTQYF
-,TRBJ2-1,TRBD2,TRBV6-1,TGTGCCAGCCGGGCTAGCGGGAGTTTTTACTACAATGAGCAGTTCTTC,CASRASGSFYYNEQFF
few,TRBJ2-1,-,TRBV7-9,TGTGCCAGCAGGGGGCGTAGTGATGAGCAGTTCTTC,CASRGRSDEQFF
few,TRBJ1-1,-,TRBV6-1,TGTGCCAGCAGGTATGGAAAGGACACTGAAGCTTTCTTT,CASRYGKDTEAFF
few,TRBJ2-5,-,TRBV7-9,TGTGCCAGCAGCTTGGACCCCAGCACCCAAGAGACCCAGTACTTC,CASSLDPSTQETQYF
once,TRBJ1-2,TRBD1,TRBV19,TGTGCCAGTAATCCCGGGACAGGGGAAGGCTACACCTTC,CASNPGTGEGYTF
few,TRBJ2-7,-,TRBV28,TGTGCCAGCAGTTTAGGCCCACCCTTCGAGCAGTACTTC,CASSLGPPFEQYF
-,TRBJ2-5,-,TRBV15,TGTGCCACCAGCAGAGATTTGGGGGCAGAGACCCAGTACTTC,CATSRDLGAETQYF
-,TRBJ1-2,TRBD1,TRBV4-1,TGCGCCAGCAGCCAAGTGATCGGACAGGGCTATGGCTACACCTTC,CASSQVIGQGYGYTF
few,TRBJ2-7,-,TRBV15,TGTGCCACCAGCAGAGATAGGGGGAGCCCCTCGTACGAGCAGTACTTC,CATSRDRGSPSYEQYF
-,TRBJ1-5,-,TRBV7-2,TGTGCCAGCAGCTTAGATAGGGATCAGCCCCAGCATTTT,CASSLDRDQPQHF
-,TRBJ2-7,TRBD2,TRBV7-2,TGTGCCAGCAGCTTAGACAACGGGAGGGCGTTCGAGCAGTACTTC,CASSLDNGRAFEQYF
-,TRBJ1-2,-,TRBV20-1,TGCAGTGCTAGCATCGGGGTTAGCGGCTACACCTTC,CSASIGVSGYTF
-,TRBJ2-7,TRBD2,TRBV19,TGTGCCAGTAGTCGCGGCGGGAGTATCTCCTACGAGCAGTACTTC,CASSRGGSISYEQYF
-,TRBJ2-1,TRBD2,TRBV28,TGTGCCAGCAGTTTTCTAGCGGGAGGAGGGCGGGCGTCCTACAATGAGCAGTTCTTC,CASSFLAGGGRASYNEQFF
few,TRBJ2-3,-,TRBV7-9,TGTGCCAGTGCCCTGGCGGCTAGCACAGATACGCAGTATTTT,CASALAASTDTQYF
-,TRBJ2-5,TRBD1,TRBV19,TGTGCCAGTAGTATGGACAGGGAAGAGACCCAGTACTTC,CASSMDREETQYF
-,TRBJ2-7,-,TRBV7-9,TGTGCCAGCAGCTTAGGTAGGGGCGAGCAGTACTTC,CASSLGRGEQYF
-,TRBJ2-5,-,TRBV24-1,TGTGCCACCAGTGATAAAACGGAGACCCAGTACTTC,CATSDKTETQYF
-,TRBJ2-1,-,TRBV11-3,TGTGCCAGCAGCTTAGATGGACGTGAGGCCTACAATGAGCAGTTCTTC,CASSLDGREAYNEQFF
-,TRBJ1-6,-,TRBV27,TGTGCCAGCAGTTTATTCGCGAGGGGCGCCGTCGGGAATTCACCCCTCCACTTT,CASSLFARGAVGNSPLHF
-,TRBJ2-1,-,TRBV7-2,TGTGCCAAGGGGGGGACGGAAAACAATGAGCAGTTCTTC,CAKGGTENNEQFF
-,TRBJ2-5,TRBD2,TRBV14,TGTGCCAGCAGCCCGGGACTAGCGGGGACCGAGACCCAGTACTTC,CASSPGLAGTETQYF
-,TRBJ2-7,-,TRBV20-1,TGCAGTGCTAGAGGCACTTACGAGCAGTACTTC,CSARGTYEQYF
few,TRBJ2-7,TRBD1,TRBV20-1,TGCAGTGCTAGTGAGGTAGGGGGCCTCTCCTACGAGCAGTACTTC,CSASEVGGLSYEQYF
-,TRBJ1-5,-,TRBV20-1,TGCAGTGCTAGACATCGTTATAGCAATCAGCCCCAGCATTTT,CSARHRYSNQPQHF
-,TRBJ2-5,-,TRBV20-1,TGCAGTGCTAGAGTGGCCCAAGAGACCCAGTACTTC,CSARVAQETQYF
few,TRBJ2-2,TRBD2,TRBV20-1,TGCAGTGCTAGAGATCTGGCGGGAGGGAACACCGGGGAGCTGTTTTTT,CSARDLAGGNTGELFF
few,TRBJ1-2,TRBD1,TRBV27,TGTGCCAGCAGGGATGGACAGGGAGGTGGCTACACCTTC,CASRDGQGGGYTF
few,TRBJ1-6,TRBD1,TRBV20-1,TGCAGTGCTAGTTCCAGGGGGCTTTATAATTCACCCCTCCACTTT,CSASSRGLYNSPLHF
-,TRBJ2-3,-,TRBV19,TGTGCCAGTAGGTCTCCGGACAAATCCGATACGCAGTATTTT,CASRSPDKSDTQYF
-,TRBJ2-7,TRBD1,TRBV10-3,TGTGCCATCGGTCAACAGGGGGTTCAGCAGGAGCAGTACTTC,CAIGQQGVQQEQYF
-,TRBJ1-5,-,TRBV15,TGTGCCACCAGCAGAGATTTAATCCGGATGGGCAATCAGCCCCAGCATTTT,CATSRDLIRMGNQPQHF
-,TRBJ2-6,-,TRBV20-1,TGCAGTGCTAGTTACGGTTCATCTGGGGCCAACGTCCTGACTTTC,CSASYGSSGANVLTF
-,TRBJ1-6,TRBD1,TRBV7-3,TGTGCCAGCAGCTTAACAGCCCCAGGGACAGGGGCAACACCCCTCCACTTT,CASSLTAPGTGATPLHF
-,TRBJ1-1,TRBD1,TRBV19,TGTGCCAGTGGGGGACAGGGGAGGACTGAAGCTTTCTTT,CASGGQGRTEAFF
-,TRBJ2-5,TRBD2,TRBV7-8,TGTGCCAGCAGCTTAGGCGGGAGGGCCGCAGAGACCCAGTACTTC,CASSLGGRAAETQYF
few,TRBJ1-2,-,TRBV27,TGTGCCAGCTCCAGCGAATCGGGGAACTATGGCTACACCTTC,CASSSESGNYGYTF
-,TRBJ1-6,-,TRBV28,TGTGCCAGCAGAAACGGACGGGATAATTCACCCCTCCACTTT,CASRNGRDNSPLHF
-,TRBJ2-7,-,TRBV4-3,TGCGCCAGCAGCCCCGCGGCAGGACCCTACGAGCAGTACTTC,CASSPAAGPYEQYF
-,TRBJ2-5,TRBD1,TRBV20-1,TGCAGTGCTAGAGATCCAACAGGGGGCGGGGAGACCCAGTACTTC,CSARDPTGGGETQYF
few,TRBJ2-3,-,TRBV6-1,TGTGCCAGCCTGGTTTATGGGCGGGATTCAGATACGCAGTATTTT,CASLVYGRDSDTQYF
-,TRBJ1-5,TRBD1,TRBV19,TGTGCCAGTAGGCCGCCCGGGACAGGGCTGGGGAATCAGCCCCAGCATTTT,CASRPPGTGLGNQPQHF
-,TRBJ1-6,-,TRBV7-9,TGTGCCAGCAGCTTGACAGAAAATTCACCCCTCCACTTT,CASSLTENSPLHF
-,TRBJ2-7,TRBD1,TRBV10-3,TGTGCCATGGGGACAGGGGGCGACGAGCAGTACTTC,CAMGTGGDEQYF
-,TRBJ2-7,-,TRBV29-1,TGCAGCGTTGAGGACAGTACATACGAGCAGTACTTC,CSVEDSTYEQYF
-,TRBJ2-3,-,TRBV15,TGTGCCACCAGCAGACCTCAGGGGTTCCCTACCTCACGTAATACGCAGTATTTT,CATSRPQGFPTSRNTQYF
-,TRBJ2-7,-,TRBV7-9,TGTGCCAGCAGCTTAGTAACGGCCGAGCAGTACTTC,CASSLVTAEQYF
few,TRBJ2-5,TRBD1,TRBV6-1,TGTGCCAGCGGGGGTTGGGGACAGACCAGAGGGGCCCAGTACTTC,CASGGWGQTRGAQYF
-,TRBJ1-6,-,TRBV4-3,TGCGCCAGCAGCCAAGCCGCAGGGGCCTATAATTCACCCCTCCACTTT,CASSQAAGAYNSPLHF
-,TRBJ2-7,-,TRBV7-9,TGTGCCAGCAGCTCCCCGTCGAGGGAAACCTACGAGCAGTACTTC,CASSSPSRETYEQYF
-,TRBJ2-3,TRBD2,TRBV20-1,TGCAGTGCTAGGGCCGGGAGGACCACAGATACGCAGTATTTT,CSARAGRTTDTQYF
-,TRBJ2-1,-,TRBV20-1,TGCAGTGCTAGATTCCGCCTGCCCCGCTTGGGCTACAATGAGCAGTTCTTC,CSARFRLPRLGYNEQFF
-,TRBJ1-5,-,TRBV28,TGTGCCAGCAGTCTCGTCCGCAGGGACTTGTATAGCAATCAGCCCCAGCATTTT,CASSLVRRDLYSNQPQHF